These T cell receptor beta chains were read from a single sample in a study of shared clonotypes between healthy human individuals. This table comes from immunoSEQ multiplex PCR, and its TCRdb copy is limited to in-frame clones, with some not included. The sample contains about 600,000 clones, about 97% of which appear only once. Sequenced: naive CD4+ T cells sorted from blood. Source of these receptors: a young woman in good health. CDR3s include the opening cysteine and the closing phenylalanine or tryptophan. The D gene is left open where the match is weak. The size entry is marked missing in some rows and otherwise reads once, few, many or a size class.

>TRBD1|.|TRBJ2-2|TRBV19
CASSMEDRGLFDTGELFF
TGTGCCAGTAGTATGGAGGACAGGGGTCTTTTCGACACCGGGGAGCTGTTTTTT
>.|.|TRBJ2-3|TRBV27
CASSLSSATDTQYF
TGTGCCAGCAGTTTATCTTCCGCCACAGATACGCAGTATTTT
>.|once|TRBJ2-2|TRBV10-3
CATLAGPSDTGELFF
TGTGCCACACTGGCGGGTCCTAGCGATACCGGGGAGCTGTTTTTT
>.|.|TRBJ2-1|TRBV6-4
CASSQRQALYNEQFF
TGTGCCAGCAGTCAAAGACAGGCCCTCTACAATGAGCAGTTCTTC
>TRBD2|.|TRBJ2-1|TRBV7-3
CASSAVLAGVNEQFF
TGTGCCAGCAGCGCGGTTCTAGCGGGAGTAAATGAGCAGTTCTTC
>TRBD1|once|TRBJ2-7|TRBV5-1
CASRPGQGRYEQYF
TGCGCCAGCCGACCGGGACAGGGGCGGTACGAGCAGTACTTC
>.|once|TRBJ2-7|TRBV25-1
CASSEPRRGRIEQYF
TGTGCCAGCAGTGAACCGAGAAGGGGACGGATCGAGCAGTACTTC
>.|.|TRBJ2-1|TRBV5-1
CASRGGGDEQFF
TGCGCCAGCAGGGGAGGGGGAGATGAGCAGTTCTTC
>.|.|TRBJ1-1|TRBV19
CASSMGSPLRGTEAFF
TGTGCCAGTAGTATGGGGAGCCCCTTGAGGGGCACTGAAGCTTTCTTT
>.|once|TRBJ2-6|TRBV19
CASSNWSGANVLTF
TGTGCCAGTAGTAACTGGTCTGGGGCCAACGTCCTGACTTTC
>.|.|TRBJ1-1|TRBV27
CASTRGTEAFF
TGTGCCAGCACCCGGGGCACTGAAGCTTTCTTT
>.|.|TRBJ1-4|TRBV19
CASSITGFPNEKLFF
TGTGCCAGTAGTATCACGGGATTCCCTAATGAAAAACTGTTTTTT
>TRBD2|.|TRBJ2-5|TRBV11-2
CASSLGGLAEVGRGTQYF
TGTGCCAGCAGCTTAGGGGGACTGGCGGAGGTGGGGAGGGGGACCCAGTACTTC
>TRBD2|.|TRBJ2-3|TRBV29-1
CSVGLAGGSDTQYF
TGCAGCGTGGGACTAGCGGGAGGATCAGATACGCAGTATTTT
>.|.|TRBJ2-7|TRBV20-1
CSAYLSYEQYF
TGCAGTGCCTACCTTTCCTACGAGCAGTACTTC
>TRBD2|.|TRBJ2-7|TRBV7-3
CASSPLAGVREQYF
TGTGCCAGCAGCCCCCTAGCGGGGGTACGGGAGCAGTACTTC
>.|.|TRBJ2-5|TRBV18
CASSPGHSPETQYF
TGTGCCAGCTCACCGGGACACAGCCCCGAGACCCAGTACTTC
>TRBD2|.|TRBJ2-1|TRBV7-9
CASSSREGPYNEQFF
TGTGCCAGCAGCTCGCGGGAGGGTCCCTACAATGAGCAGTTCTTC
>.|.|TRBJ1-3|TRBV18
CASSPGGASGNTIYF
TGTGCCAGCTCACCAGGCGGGGCCTCTGGAAACACCATATATTTT
>TRBD1|.|TRBJ1-2|TRBV6-6
CASSYGTDGYGYTF
TGTGCCAGCAGTTACGGGACAGATGGGTATGGCTACACCTTC
>.|.|TRBJ2-6|TRBV5-1
CASSLEQGRANVLTF
TGCGCCAGCAGCTTGGAACAGGGTCGGGCCAACGTCCTGACTTTC
>.|.|TRBJ1-4|TRBV5-4
CASSLGGGNEKLFF
TGTGCCAGCAGCTTGGGGGGCGGTAATGAAAAACTGTTTTTT
>TRBD2|.|TRBJ2-1|TRBV7-8
CASSQGLAQGRSYNEQFF
TGTGCCAGCAGCCAGGGACTAGCGCAAGGCCGCTCCTACAATGAGCAGTTCTTC
>.|.|TRBJ2-3|TRBV9
CASSVGLADTQYF
TGTGCCAGCAGCGTAGGTTTGGCGGATACGCAGTATTTT
>TRBD1|.|TRBJ2-1|TRBV5-1
CASSPGQWNEQFF
TGCGCCAGCAGCCCGGGACAGTGGAATGAGCAGTTCTTC
>TRBD1|.|TRBJ2-5|TRBV6-6
CASSYSDRGRQTQYF
TGTGCCAGCAGTTACTCTGACAGGGGGCGGCAGACCCAGTACTTC
>TRBD2|.|TRBJ2-5|TRBV27
CASSPRSREGRETQYF
TGTGCCAGCAGTCCCAGGAGCCGGGAGGGCCGCGAGACCCAGTACTTC
>.|.|TRBJ2-1|TRBV7-8
CASSLGRGGTYNEQFF
TGTGCCAGCAGCTTAGGAAGGGGGGGGACCTACAATGAGCAGTTCTTC
>TRBD2|once|TRBJ2-1|TRBV6-6
CASSYIAGIGHNEQFF
TGTGCCAGCAGTTACATAGCGGGGATTGGACACAATGAGCAGTTCTTC
>.|.|TRBJ1-2|TRBV27
CASSSGGGRFSGYTF
TGTGCCAGCAGTTCCGGGGGCGGGAGATTCTCTGGCTACACCTTC
>.|.|TRBJ2-3|TRBV10-3
CATGSAPLDTDTQYF
TGTGCCACGGGTTCGGCCCCTCTGGACACAGATACGCAGTATTTT
>.|.|TRBJ1-3|TRBV28
CASTLRRSGNTIYF
TGTGCCAGCACTCTTCGCAGATCTGGAAACACCATATATTTT
>.|once|TRBJ2-2|TRBV30
CAWIPSTFTGELFF
TGTGCCTGGATCCCTAGCACCTTCACCGGGGAGCTGTTTTTT
>TRBD2|.|TRBJ2-1|TRBV19
CASKSQAGAYNEQFF
TGTGCCAGTAAAAGTCAGGCGGGGGCCTACAATGAGCAGTTCTTC
>.|.|TRBJ1-1|TRBV7-9
CASSFEPNTEAFF
TGTGCCAGCAGCTTCGAGCCGAACACTGAAGCTTTCTTT
>.|.|TRBJ1-1|TRBV6-5
CASSRESGGTEAFF
TGTGCCAGCAGTCGTGAAAGTGGCGGCACTGAAGCTTTCTTT
>.|.|TRBJ2-1|TRBV28
CASSLFQGNSYNEQFF
TGTGCCAGCAGTTTATTTCAGGGAAACTCCTACAATGAGCAGTTCTTC
>TRBD2|once|TRBJ2-5|TRBV5-1
CASSSGTSGEETQYF
TGCGCCAGCAGCTCCGGGACTAGCGGGGAAGAGACCCAGTACTTC
>.|.|TRBJ2-3|TRBV18
CASSLTLATSGDTQYF
TGTGCCAGCTCACTAACACTAGCAACGAGCGGAGATACGCAGTATTTT
>.|.|TRBJ2-1|TRBV5-4
CASSLTGHNEQFF
TGTGCCAGCAGCTTGACTGGACACAATGAGCAGTTCTTC
>TRBD2|.|TRBJ2-1|TRBV5-4
CASSLGGLAGGNNEQFF
TGTGCCAGCAGCTTGGGGGGACTAGCGGGAGGGAACAATGAGCAGTTCTTC
>.|once|TRBJ1-4|TRBV6-5
CASAPTRNEKLFF
TGTGCCAGCGCGCCGACACGTAATGAAAAACTGTTTTTT
>.|.|TRBJ2-7|TRBV4-1
CASSHPLKNYEQYF
TGCGCCAGCAGCCACCCCCTAAAGAACTACGAGCAGTACTTC
>.|.|TRBJ2-3|TRBV15
CATSRDRGTDTQYF
TGTGCCACCAGCAGAGATCGGGGGACAGATACGCAGTATTTT
>TRBD1|.|TRBJ2-3|TRBV5-1
CASSKKWTGSRMSDTQYF
TGCGCCAGCAGCAAAAAGTGGACAGGTTCAAGGATGTCAGATACGCAGTATTTT
>TRBD2|once|TRBJ2-7|TRBV15
CATSRDGGGEQYF
TGTGCCACCAGCAGAGATGGGGGGGGCGAGCAGTACTTC
>.|once|TRBJ1-1|TRBV10-2
CASSEGGENTEAFF
TGCGCCAGCAGTGAAGGAGGCGAAAACACTGAAGCTTTCTTT
>.|.|TRBJ2-2|TRBV2
CASEGETGELFF
TGTGCCAGCGAGGGGGAGACCGGGGAGCTGTTTTTT
>.|.|TRBJ1-4|TRBV5-1
CASSLGQPTNEKLFF
TGCGCCAGCAGCTTGGGACAGCCAACTAATGAAAAACTGTTTTTT
>TRBD1|.|TRBJ1-2|TRBV6-1
CASSVGRGYGYTF
TGTGCCAGCAGTGTGGGCAGGGGGTATGGCTACACCTTC
>.|.|TRBJ1-4|TRBV5-6
CASSLGKNNEKLFF
TGTGCCAGCAGCTTGGGCAAAAATAATGAAAAACTGTTTTTT
>.|.|TRBJ2-7|TRBV28
CASSLEGPSYEQYF
TGTGCCAGCAGTCTCGAGGGGCCGTCCTACGAGCAGTACTTC
>TRBD1|.|TRBJ1-1|TRBV7-9
CASSFRQGTEAFF
TGTGCCAGCAGCTTCAGACAGGGCACTGAAGCTTTCTTT
>.|.|TRBJ1-1|TRBV18
CASTNGQAGETEAFF
TGTGCCAGCACAAATGGGCAGGCCGGGGAGACTGAAGCTTTCTTT
>TRBD1|.|TRBJ1-3|TRBV11-2
CASSEQGAVSGNTIYF
TGTGCCAGCAGTGAACAGGGGGCTGTCTCTGGAAACACCATATATTTT
>TRBD1|.|TRBJ1-2|TRBV5-1
CASSLVEGTGNNYGYTF
TGCGCCAGCAGCTTGGTAGAAGGGACAGGGAATAACTATGGCTACACCTTC
>.|.|TRBJ2-1|TRBV27
CASSLYRDHEQFF
TGTGCCAGCAGTTTATACAGGGACCATGAGCAGTTCTTC
>.|.|TRBJ1-1|TRBV7-9
CASSLGDRETNTEAFF
TGTGCCAGCAGCTTAGGGGACCGAGAGACGAACACTGAAGCTTTCTTT
>TRBD2|.|TRBJ2-5|TRBV29-1
CSASRGGRFETQYF
TGCAGCGCCTCCCGGGGCGGGAGGTTCGAGACCCAGTACTTC
>.|.|TRBJ2-7|TRBV7-6
CASSPLRGLRNEQYF
TGTGCCAGCAGCCCACTCCGGGGGCTCCGGAACGAGCAGTACTTC